These 3 T cell receptor beta chains originate from one sample sequenced in a study of T-cell reconstitution after alpha-beta-depleted transplantation in children. As it was prepared, the TCRbeta library received unique molecular identifiers. A single record per CDR3 protein comes from TCRdb applying MiXCR to the PCR reads. The sample contains approximately 300,000 distinct CDR3 sequences, 10% of which appear only once. The sample here was PBMCs, taken before TCRalphabeta/CD19-depleted stem cell transplant. Every receptor here comes from a boy in the first two years of life with acute myeloid leukemia, due to receive a stem cell transplant.

This clonotype occurred many times. The chain carries TRBV5-5 and TRBJ2-7, with D perhaps matching TRBD1 (8 bases). The CDR3 is 14 amino acids. Germline-derived CDR1 and CDR2 are SGHKS and YYEKEE (reference sequence). V shed 6 bases and J shed 6 bases, with 19 bases lying between them. CDR3 region: CASNKQGGVFEQYF. CDR3 nucleotide sequence: TGTGCCAGCAACAAACAGGGGGGGGTGTTCGAGCAGTACTTC.

About this clonotype: A clone one base away is much larger, so this may be a read error. The chain recombines TRBV9 with TRBJ2-1; either TRBD1 or TRBD2 may supply D (5 bases each). The CDR3 is made up of 16 amino acids. Germline V lookup: CDR1 SGDLS, CDR2 YYNGEE. Trimming pared 4 bases from V and 2 bases from J, leaving 16 bases between. Here the CDR3 reads CASSPLRDLAYNEQFF. CDR3 bases: TGTGCCAGCAGCCCCCTCCGGGACCTTGCCTACAATGAGCAGTTCTTC.

This chain connects TRBV7-9 to TRBJ2-5, with 13 bases fitting TRBD2. CDR1 and CDR2 (germline): SEHNR, FQNEAQ (reference sequence). This CDR3 has 17 amino acids. Unmatched junction bases numbered 8, after V lost 5 bases and J lost 2 bases. DNA for the CDR3: TGTGCCAGCAGCCCCCGACTAGCGGGGGGCCCACAAGAGACCCAGTACTTC. It yields the protein CASSPRLAGGPQETQYF. Based on the CDR3 plus reference TRBV7-9 and TRBJ2-5, the full variable domain is DTGVSQNPRHKITKRGQNVTFRCDPISEHNRLYWYRQTLGQGPEFLTYFQNEAQLEKSRLLSDRFSAERPKGSFSTLEIQRTEQGDSAMYLCASSPRLAGGPQETQYFGPGTRLLVL.